One and the same sample provided the 9 T cell receptor beta chains below, sequenced in a study of blood T cell repertoires in COVID-19. Data came from immunoSEQ multiplex PCR; TCRdb stores just in-frame clones and leaves some out. The sample yields around 100,000 clones, 69% seen once. What was sequenced was peripheral blood. Every receptor here comes from a man older than 75 with acute or convalescent COVID-19.

In regard to this clone: One end of the junction varies from germline; a read error may be responsible. The chain links TRBV5-1 to TRBJ2-7; a possible D gene is TRBD2 (6 bases). The germline V gene has CDR1 SGHRS and CDR2 YFSETQ. The CDR3 covers 12 residues. The CDR3 here is CASSPDRQPGAF. As DNA, the CDR3 is TGCGCCAGCAGCCCCGATCGACAGCCGGGAGCCTTC.

The J gene is TRBJ2-6, the V gene TRBV6-6; 7 bases line up with TRBD1. The V and J ends lost 5 bases and 3 bases, in that order; junction bases with no gene match: 10. This CDR3 spans 17 amino acids. Per the germline V gene, CDR1 is MNHNY and CDR2 is SVGAGI (reference sequence). CDR3 bases: TGTGCCAGCAGTCCTAGACAGGGTTCCCTTGGGGCCAACGTCCTGACTTTC. Protein sequence: CASSPRQGSLGANVLTF.

This clone came up a few times. This sequence joins TRBV3-1 (or the pseudogene TRBV3-2) and TRBJ1-2, with 7 bases aligning to TRBD1. CDR1 and CDR2 from the germline V gene are LGHDT and YNNKEL (reference sequence). V dropped 0 bases and J dropped 7; count of bases not matched to a gene: 11. CDR3 length: 16 residues. The CDR3 spells CASSQDQGQEACGYTF. CDR3 sequence (DNA): TGTGCCAGCAGCCAAGATCAAGGACAGGAAGCCTGTGGCTACACCTTC.

The chain employs TRBV28 and TRBJ1-4; tentative D call: TRBD1 (5 bases). This CDR3 region has 15 residues. V was cut by 2 bases and J by 4 bases, with 11 bases left in between. Germline V lookup: CDR1 MDHEN, CDR2 SYDVKM. Written as DNA, the CDR3 is TGTGCCAGCAGTTTAGCAGGGTATAGTAATGAAAAACTGTTTTTT. This sequence encodes CASSLAGYSNEKLFF.

The chain joins TRBV19 to TRBJ2-1, with 7 positions matching TRBD2. Trimming removed 2 bases from V and 0 bases from J; junction bases left unmatched: 10. The CDR3 runs to 18 residues. Germline lookup yields CDR1 LNHDA and CDR2 SQIVND (reference sequence). The CDR3 sequence: CASSIKRQGGSSYNEQFF. The DNA of the CDR3 is TGTGCCAGTAGTATAAAAAGGCAGGGCGGGAGCTCCTACAATGAGCAGTTCTTC. The full variable domain, completed using reference TRBV19 and TRBJ2-1, is DGGITQSPKYLFRKEGQNVTLSCEQNLNHDAMYWYRQDPGQGLRLIYYSQIVNDFQKGDIAEGYSVSREKKESFPLTVTSAQKNPTAFYLCASSIKRQGGSSYNEQFFGPGTRLTVL.

The V gene is TRBV10-1, the J gene TRBJ2-1; D is perhaps TRBD2 (5 bases). The germline gives CDR1 WNHNN, CDR2 SYGVQD (reference sequence). This CDR3 comprises 17 residues. The V gene lost 0 bases and the J gene lost 4 bases, with 16 bases spanning the gap. The CDR3 DNA reads as TGCGCCAGCAGTGAGTCTTTTGCGGGTCCCCTATACAATGAGCAGTTCTTC. Amino acid sequence: CASSESFAGPLYNEQFF.

This clone was recorded a few times. The V and J genes are TRBV6-5 and TRBJ1-6; D gene ambiguous. The CDR3 spans 15 residues. V was pared by 10 bases and J by 0 bases, with 13 bases between. The V gene's germline CDR1 is MNHEY and CDR2 SVGAGI. The CDR3 reads CAILYLSSYNSPLHF. CDR3 in DNA: TGTGCCATTCTTTACCTTAGCTCCTATAATTCACCCCTCCACTTT.

This chain links TRBV28 with TRBJ2-7; 7 nucleotides agree with TRBD2. From germline, CDR1 is MDHEN and CDR2 SYDVKM. J lost 4 bases, V lost 5 bases, and 11 bases had no gene match. The CDR3 contains 15 residues. CDR3 amino acids: CASSPLGAGDYEQYF. The CDR3 coding sequence is TGTGCCAGCAGTCCCCTAGGGGCGGGAGATTACGAGCAGTACTTC.

The chain has TRBV6-5 and TRBJ2-3, with 7 bases lining up with TRBD2. The V and J ends lost 4 bases and 3 bases, in that order; junction bases with no gene match: 7. Germline V gene data show CDR1 as MNHEY and CDR2 as SVGAGI. CDR3 length: 15 amino acids. The DNA for the CDR3 is TGTGCCAGCAGTTCCTTGGGGGGGAGGACAGATACGCAGTATTTT. Translated: CASSSLGGRTDTQYF.